This TCR beta chain was recorded in a study of T cells in Graves' hyperthyroidism and ophthalmopathy. General study results and limits: Most clonotypes that expanded in the thyroid above 0.001 also showed up in blood.

The CDR3 is made up of 15 amino acids. Germline loops: CDR1 LNHDA, CDR2 SQIVND (reference sequence). Germline trimming cut 4 bases from V and 3 bases from J; bases unmatched to any gene: 6. This clonotype was counted at least ten times. No antigen is known for it. TCR beta CDR3 regions were amplified from RNA transcripts. Primed by the HTBI set, a first-round RT-PCR was run on the TCR CDR3. TCRdb redid the calling of the multiplex PCR reads with MiXCR, one entry per CDR3 protein. The profile shows about 610,000 distinct CDR3 sequences, about 14% of them singletons. The sample was blood. The receptor was isolated from a woman aged 40 to 49 with Graves' ophthalmopathy. The chain combines TRBV19 with TRBJ2-7; 10 bases line up with TRBD2. DNA of the CDR3: TGTGCCAGTAGTAGCACCCTAGCGGGAGACTACGAGCAGTACTTC. This codes for CASSSTLAGDYEQYF.